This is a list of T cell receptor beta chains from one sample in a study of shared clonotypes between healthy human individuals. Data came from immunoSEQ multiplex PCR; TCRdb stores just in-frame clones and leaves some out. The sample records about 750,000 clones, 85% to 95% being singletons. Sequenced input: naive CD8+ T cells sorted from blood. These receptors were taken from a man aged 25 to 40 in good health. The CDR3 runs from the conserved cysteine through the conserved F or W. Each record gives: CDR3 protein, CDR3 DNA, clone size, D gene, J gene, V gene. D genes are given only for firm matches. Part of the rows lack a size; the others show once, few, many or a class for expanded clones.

CASSPPVQGWEQYF	TGTGCCAGCTCACCACCGGTACAGGGGTGGGAGCAGTACTTC	-	TRBD1	TRBJ2-7	TRBV18
CATYSGSYNEQFF	TGTGCCACCTATAGCGGGTCCTACAATGAGCAGTTCTTC	once	TRBD2	TRBJ2-1	TRBV15
CASSSQGGTYEQYF	TGTGCCAGCAGTTCCCAGGGGGGGACCTACGAGCAGTACTTC	-	-	TRBJ2-7	TRBV6-5
CATSRGLIEGLAEGLQETQYF	TGTGCCACCAGCAGAGGCTTAATTGAGGGACTAGCGGAAGGGCTCCAAGAGACCCAGTACTTC	-	TRBD2	TRBJ2-5	TRBV15
CASSQAGGSQPQHF	TGTGCCAGCAGCCAGGCGGGGGGATCCCAGCCCCAGCATTTT	-	-	TRBJ1-5	TRBV7-2
CASSFGAGYEQYF	TGTGCCAGTAGTTTTGGCGCCGGCTACGAGCAGTACTTC	-	-	TRBJ2-7	TRBV19
CASSNPEGNQPQHF	TGTGCCAGCAGTAATCCGGAGGGCAATCAGCCCCAGCATTTT	few	-	TRBJ1-5	TRBV28
CASSLAGQGDEQYF	TGTGCCAGCAGCCTTGCCGGACAGGGGGACGAGCAGTACTTC	-	TRBD1	TRBJ2-7	TRBV7-9
CASSPDTLAGGTYEQYF	TGCGCCAGCAGCCCGGACACCCTAGCGGGAGGAACATACGAGCAGTACTTC	-	TRBD2	TRBJ2-7	TRBV10-1
CASSPLSGNTIYF	TGTGCCAGCAGTCCTCTCTCTGGAAACACCATATATTTT	-	-	TRBJ1-3	TRBV2
CASSQVTGQGQREQFF	TGTGCCAGCAGCCAAGTAACCGGACAGGGACAGAGAGAGCAGTTCTTC	-	TRBD1	TRBJ2-1	TRBV14
CASSGSTGATEAFF	TGCGCCAGCAGTGGGAGTACAGGGGCCACTGAAGCTTTCTTT	-	TRBD1	TRBJ1-1	TRBV10-2
CASSAHDRVQNIQYF	TGTGCCAGCAGCGCCCACGACAGGGTTCAAAACATTCAGTACTTC	-	TRBD1	TRBJ2-4	TRBV5-5
CSVVTSVYEQYF	TGCAGCGTAGTGACTAGTGTTTACGAGCAGTACTTC	-	-	TRBJ2-7	TRBV29-1
CASSPPTVEQYF	TGTGCCAGCAGCCCACCGACGGTCGAGCAGTACTTC	-	-	TRBJ2-7	TRBV7-2
CASSLLRESTDTQYF	TGTGCCAGCAGCTTACTACGGGAAAGCACAGATACGCAGTATTTT	-	-	TRBJ2-3	TRBV7-6
CASSPEVHGEQFF	TGTGCCAGCAGCCCGGAGGTACACGGTGAGCAGTTCTTC	-	-	TRBJ2-1	TRBV7-3
CASSSKNRDSTDTQYF	TGTGCCAGCAGCTCAAAAAACAGGGACAGCACAGATACGCAGTATTTT	-	-	TRBJ2-3	TRBV7-2
CASSPTLLGELFF	TGTGCCAGCAGCCCAACCCTCCTCGGGGAGCTGTTTTTT	-	-	TRBJ2-2	TRBV27
CASSLEPGQERQYF	TGTGCCAGCAGCTTGGAACCGGGACAAGAGAGGCAGTACTTC	-	-	TRBJ2-7	TRBV5-5
CASSKGSSAWEQYF	TGTGCCAGCAGTAAGGGGTCCTCTGCGTGGGAGCAGTACTTC	-	-	TRBJ2-7	TRBV5-5
CASSYTGLGEKLFF	TGTGCCAGCAGTTACACGGGACTAGGTGAAAAACTGTTTTTT	-	-	TRBJ1-4	TRBV6-5
CASSLYWSRADTQYF	TGTGCCAGCAGCTTGTATTGGAGTCGCGCAGATACGCAGTATTTT	-	-	TRBJ2-3	TRBV5-5
CASSFGNTEAFF	TGTGCCAGCAGTTTCGGGAACACTGAAGCTTTCTTT	few	-	TRBJ1-1	TRBV6-1
CASSPWNYDEQFF	TGTGCCAGCAGTCCGTGGAATTACGATGAGCAGTTCTTC	-	-	TRBJ2-1	TRBV27
CAWTLAGGTAYNEQFF	TGTGCCTGGACTCTAGCGGGAGGAACGGCCTACAATGAGCAGTTCTTC	-	TRBD2	TRBJ2-1	TRBV30
CASSLGHNQETQYF	TGTGCCAGCAGCTTGGGACATAATCAAGAGACCCAGTACTTC	-	-	TRBJ2-5	TRBV5-5
CASSLMGRVTDTQYF	TGTGCCAGCAGCTTGATGGGGAGGGTGACAGATACGCAGTATTTT	-	TRBD2	TRBJ2-3	TRBV5-4
CASSSNALAGAENEQFF	TGTGCCAGCAGCTCCAATGCGCTAGCGGGAGCGGAGAATGAGCAGTTCTTC	-	TRBD2	TRBJ2-1	TRBV7-9
CASTISLAKNIQYF	TGTGCCAGCACCATCAGTCTAGCCAAAAACATTCAGTACTTC	-	-	TRBJ2-4	TRBV28
CSVDVGSAGELFF	TGCAGCGTTGACGTGGGTAGTGCCGGGGAGCTGTTTTTT	-	-	TRBJ2-2	TRBV29-1
CASSKGTSGILEQYF	TGTGCCAGCAGTAAAGGGACTAGCGGGATCCTCGAGCAGTACTTC	-	TRBD2	TRBJ2-7	TRBV5-4
CASSLLGISSYEQYF	TGTGCCAGCAGCTTGCTGGGGATCAGCTCCTACGAGCAGTACTTC	-	-	TRBJ2-7	TRBV5-5
CASSLRLAGEQYF	TGTGCCAGCAGTTTAAGGCTAGCGGGCGAGCAGTACTTC	once	TRBD2	TRBJ2-7	TRBV27
CASSQDPTPSTYGYTF	TGCGCCAGCAGCCAAGATCCGACCCCCAGCACTTATGGCTACACCTTC	-	-	TRBJ1-2	TRBV4-1
CASSWEITGNEQYF	TGTGCCAGCAGTTGGGAAATAACAGGGAACGAGCAGTACTTC	-	-	TRBJ2-7	TRBV6-6
CASSLEFNTGELFF	TGTGCCAGCAGCTTAGAGTTTAACACCGGGGAGCTGTTTTTT	-	-	TRBJ2-2	TRBV11-2
CASIPPGGGMREQYF	TGTGCCAGCATCCCCCCAGGCGGCGGGATGAGGGAGCAGTACTTC	-	-	TRBJ2-7	TRBV28
CASSQDRWYGYTF	TGCGCCAGCAGCCAAGATAGGTGGTATGGCTACACCTTC	-	-	TRBJ1-2	TRBV4-3
CASRVGREAFF	TGTGCCAGCAGAGTCGGCAGGGAAGCTTTCTTT	-	-	TRBJ1-1	TRBV27